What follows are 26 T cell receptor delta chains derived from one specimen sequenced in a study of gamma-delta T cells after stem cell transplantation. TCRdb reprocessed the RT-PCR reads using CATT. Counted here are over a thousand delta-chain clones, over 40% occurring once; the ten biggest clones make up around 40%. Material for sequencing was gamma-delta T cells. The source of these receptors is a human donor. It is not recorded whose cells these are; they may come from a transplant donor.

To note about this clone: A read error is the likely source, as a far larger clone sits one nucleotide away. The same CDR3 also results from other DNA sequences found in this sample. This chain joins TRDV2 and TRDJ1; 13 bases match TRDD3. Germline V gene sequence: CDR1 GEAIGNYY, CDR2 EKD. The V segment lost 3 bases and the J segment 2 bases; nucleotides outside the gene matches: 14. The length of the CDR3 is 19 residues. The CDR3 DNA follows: TGTGCCTGTGACGCCATAGGGCCACTGGGGGATACGAGAACCGATAAACTCATCTTT. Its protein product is CACDAIGPLGDTRTDKLIF.

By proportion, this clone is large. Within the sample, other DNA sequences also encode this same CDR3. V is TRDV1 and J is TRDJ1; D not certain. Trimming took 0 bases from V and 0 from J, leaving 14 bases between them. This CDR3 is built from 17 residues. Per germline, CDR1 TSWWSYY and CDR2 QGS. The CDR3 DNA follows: TGTGCTCTTGGGGAACTAGAGCTGAGGGTGTACACCGATAAACTCATCTTT. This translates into CALGELELRVYTDKLIF.

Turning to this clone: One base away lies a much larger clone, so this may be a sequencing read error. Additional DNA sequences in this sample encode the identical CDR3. Here the CDR3 DNA reads TGTGCCTGTGACAATCTGGGGGATACCCATAAACTCATCTTC. Its translation is CACDNLGDTHKLIF. J is TRDJ1 and V is TRDV2, with 11 bases fitting TRDD3. Germline CDR1 and CDR2: GEAIGNYY and EKD. This CDR3 has 14 amino acids.

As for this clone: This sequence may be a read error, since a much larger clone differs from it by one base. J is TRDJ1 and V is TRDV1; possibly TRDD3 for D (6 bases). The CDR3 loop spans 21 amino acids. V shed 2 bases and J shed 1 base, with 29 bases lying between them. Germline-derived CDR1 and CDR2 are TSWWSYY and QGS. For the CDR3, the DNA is TGTGCTCTTGGGGAAGACGATTGGGACCGACTGTGGGATAGGTGCACCGATAAACTCATCTTT. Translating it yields CALGEDDWDRLWDRCTDKLIF.

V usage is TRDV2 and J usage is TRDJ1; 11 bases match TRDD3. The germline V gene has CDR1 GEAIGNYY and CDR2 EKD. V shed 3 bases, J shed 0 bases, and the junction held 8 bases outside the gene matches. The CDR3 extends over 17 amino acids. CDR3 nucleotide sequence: TGTGCCTGTGACTTACTGGGGGATATTCCCTACACCGATAAACTCATCTTT. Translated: CACDLLGDIPYTDKLIF.

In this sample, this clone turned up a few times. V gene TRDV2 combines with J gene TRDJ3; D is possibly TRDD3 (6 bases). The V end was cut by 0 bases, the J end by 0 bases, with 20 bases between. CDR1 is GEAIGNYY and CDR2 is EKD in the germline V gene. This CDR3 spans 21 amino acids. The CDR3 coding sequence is TGTGCCTGTGACACCCCTTTTAGGCCTGGGGAGAGCTCCTGGGACACCCGACAGATGTTTTTC. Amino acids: CACDTPFRPGESSWDTRQMFF.

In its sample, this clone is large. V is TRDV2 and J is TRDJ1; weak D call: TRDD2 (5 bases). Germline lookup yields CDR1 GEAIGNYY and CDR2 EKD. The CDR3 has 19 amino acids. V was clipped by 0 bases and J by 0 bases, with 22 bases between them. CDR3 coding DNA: TGTGCCTGTGACACCGTTCGTTACCCTACTTTGGAGTACACCGATAAACTCATCTTT. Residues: CACDTVRYPTLEYTDKLIF.

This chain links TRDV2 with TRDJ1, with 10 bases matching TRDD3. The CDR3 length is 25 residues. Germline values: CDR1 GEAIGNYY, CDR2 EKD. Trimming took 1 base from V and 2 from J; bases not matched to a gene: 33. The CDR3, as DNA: TGTGCCTGTGACACGCTGTCAGGGACCAGGTCCCGGACTCTGCAAAAGGGGGATACGACCGATAAACTCATCTTT. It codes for CACDTLSGTRSRTLQKGDTTDKLIF.

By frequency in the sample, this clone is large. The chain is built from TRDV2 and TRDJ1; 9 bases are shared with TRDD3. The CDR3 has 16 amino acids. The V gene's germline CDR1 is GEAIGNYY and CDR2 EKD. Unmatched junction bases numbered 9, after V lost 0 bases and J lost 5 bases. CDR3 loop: CACDTLGDPHADKLIF. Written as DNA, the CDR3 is TGTGCCTGTGACACCCTGGGGGATCCCCACGCAGATAAACTCATCTTT.

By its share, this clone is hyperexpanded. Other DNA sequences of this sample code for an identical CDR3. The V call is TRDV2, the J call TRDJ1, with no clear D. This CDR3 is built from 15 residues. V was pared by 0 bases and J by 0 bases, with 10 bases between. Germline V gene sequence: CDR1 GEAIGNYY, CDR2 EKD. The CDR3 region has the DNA TGTGCCTGTGACACCGTCTCCCTCCACACCGATAAACTCATCTTT. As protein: CACDTVSLHTDKLIF.

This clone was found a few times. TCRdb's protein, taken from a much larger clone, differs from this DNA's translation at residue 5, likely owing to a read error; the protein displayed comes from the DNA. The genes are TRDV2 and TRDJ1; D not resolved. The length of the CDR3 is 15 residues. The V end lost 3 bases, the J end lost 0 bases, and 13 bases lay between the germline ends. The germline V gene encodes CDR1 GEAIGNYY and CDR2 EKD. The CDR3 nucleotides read TGTGCCTGTGACTCCGTCTCCCTCCACACCGATAAACTCATCTTT. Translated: CACDSVSLHTDKLIF.

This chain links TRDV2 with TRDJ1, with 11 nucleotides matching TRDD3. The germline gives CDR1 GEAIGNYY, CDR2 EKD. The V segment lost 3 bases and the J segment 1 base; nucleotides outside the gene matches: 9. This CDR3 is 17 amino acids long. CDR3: CACDRVLGDRCTDKLIF. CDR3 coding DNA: TGTGCCTGTGACCGAGTACTGGGGGATAGGTGCACCGATAAACTCATCTTT.

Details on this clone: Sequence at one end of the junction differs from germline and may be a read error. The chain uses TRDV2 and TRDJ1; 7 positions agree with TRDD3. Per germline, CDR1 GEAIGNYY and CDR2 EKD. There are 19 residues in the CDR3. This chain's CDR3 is CACDRLSRAGGPYTDNLIF. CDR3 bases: TGTGCCTGTGACAGACTCTCAAGAGCTGGGGGCCCTTACACCGATAACCTCATCTTT.

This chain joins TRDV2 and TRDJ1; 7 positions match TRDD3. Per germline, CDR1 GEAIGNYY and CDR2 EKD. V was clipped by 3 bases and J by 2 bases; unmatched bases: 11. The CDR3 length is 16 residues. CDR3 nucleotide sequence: TGTGCCTGTGACCGTTTGGGGGAACGGGGGACCGATAAACTCATCTTT. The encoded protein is CACDRLGERGTDKLIF.

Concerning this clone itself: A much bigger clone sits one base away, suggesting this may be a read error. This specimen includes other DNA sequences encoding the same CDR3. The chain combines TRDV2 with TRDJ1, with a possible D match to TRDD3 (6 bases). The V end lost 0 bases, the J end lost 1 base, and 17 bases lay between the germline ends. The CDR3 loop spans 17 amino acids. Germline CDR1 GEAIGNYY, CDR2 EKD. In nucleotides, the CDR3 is TGTGCCTGTGACACCATCCCAGGGGATCGGTCCACCGATAAACTCATCTTT. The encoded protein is CACDTIPGDRSTDKLIF.

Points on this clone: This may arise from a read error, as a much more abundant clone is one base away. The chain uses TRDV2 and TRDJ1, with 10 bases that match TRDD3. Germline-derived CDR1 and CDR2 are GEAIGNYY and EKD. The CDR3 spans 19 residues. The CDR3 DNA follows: TGTGCCCGTGACGCCTTAGAAGGTACTGGGGGATCTTACGCCGATAAACTCATCTTT. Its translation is CARDALEGTGGSYADKLIF.

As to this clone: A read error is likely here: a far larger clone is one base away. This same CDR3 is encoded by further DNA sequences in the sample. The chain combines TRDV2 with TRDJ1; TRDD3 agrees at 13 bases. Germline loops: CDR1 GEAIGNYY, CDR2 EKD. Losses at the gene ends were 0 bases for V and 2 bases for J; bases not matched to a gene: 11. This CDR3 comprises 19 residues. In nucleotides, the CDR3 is TGTGCCTGTGACACCATAGGGCCACTGGGGGATACGAGGACCGATAAACTCATCTTT. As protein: CACDTIGPLGDTRTDKLIF.

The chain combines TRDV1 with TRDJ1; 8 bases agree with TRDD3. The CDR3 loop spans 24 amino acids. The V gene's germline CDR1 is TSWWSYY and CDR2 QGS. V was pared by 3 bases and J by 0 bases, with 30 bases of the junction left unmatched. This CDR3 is CALGDASTPTNLVWGILNTDKLIF. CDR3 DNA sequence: TGTGCTCTTGGGGACGCCTCGACGCCTACAAATCTCGTGTGGGGGATCCTTAACACCGATAAACTCATCTTT.

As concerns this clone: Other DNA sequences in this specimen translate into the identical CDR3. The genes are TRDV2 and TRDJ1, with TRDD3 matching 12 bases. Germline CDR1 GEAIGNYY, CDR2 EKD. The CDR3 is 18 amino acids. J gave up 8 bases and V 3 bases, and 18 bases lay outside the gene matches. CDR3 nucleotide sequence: TGTGCCTGTGACCCCCTACTGGGGGATACATCTCTCTCGGACAAACTCATCTTT. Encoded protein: CACDPLLGDTSLSDKLIF.

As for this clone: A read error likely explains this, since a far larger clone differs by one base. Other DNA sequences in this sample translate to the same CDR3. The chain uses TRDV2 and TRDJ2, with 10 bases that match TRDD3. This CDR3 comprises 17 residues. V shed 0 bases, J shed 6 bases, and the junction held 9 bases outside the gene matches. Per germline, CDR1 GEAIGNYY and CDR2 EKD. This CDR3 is CACDTLTGGYGAAQLFF. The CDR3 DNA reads TGTGCCTGTGACACCCTCACCGGGGGATACGGGGCAGCACAACTCTTCTTT.

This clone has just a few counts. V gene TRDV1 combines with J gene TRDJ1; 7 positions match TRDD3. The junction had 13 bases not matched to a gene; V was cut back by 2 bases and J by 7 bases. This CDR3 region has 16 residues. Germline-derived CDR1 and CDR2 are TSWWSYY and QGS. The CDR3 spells CALGEISHWGTSKLIF. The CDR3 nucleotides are TGTGCTCTTGGGGAAATTTCCCACTGGGGCACCTCTAAACTCATCTTT.

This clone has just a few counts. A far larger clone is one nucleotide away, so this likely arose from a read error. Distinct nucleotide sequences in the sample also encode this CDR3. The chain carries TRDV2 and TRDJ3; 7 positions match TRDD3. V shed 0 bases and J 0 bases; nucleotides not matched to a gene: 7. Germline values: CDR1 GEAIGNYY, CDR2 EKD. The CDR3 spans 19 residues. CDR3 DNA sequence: TGTGCCTGTGACACCGCTGGGGGGACGAGCTCCTGGGACACCCGACAGATGTTTTTC. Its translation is CACDTAGGTSSWDTRQMFF.

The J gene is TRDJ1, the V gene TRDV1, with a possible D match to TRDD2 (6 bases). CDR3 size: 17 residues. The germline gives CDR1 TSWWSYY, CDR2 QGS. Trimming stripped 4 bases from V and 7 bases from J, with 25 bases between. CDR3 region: CALGAHFLWYLTGKLIF. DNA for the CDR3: TGTGCTCTTGGGGCCCACTTCCTTTGGTACCTAACTGGTAAACTCATCTTT.

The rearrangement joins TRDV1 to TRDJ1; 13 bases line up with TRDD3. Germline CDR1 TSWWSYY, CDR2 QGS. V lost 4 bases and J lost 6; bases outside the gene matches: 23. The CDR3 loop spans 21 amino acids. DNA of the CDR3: TGTGCTCTTGGGGTGCCTGGCTTCCCCTCTTACTGGGGGATACGCGGAAATAAACTCATCTTT. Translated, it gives CALGVPGFPSYWGIRGNKLIF.

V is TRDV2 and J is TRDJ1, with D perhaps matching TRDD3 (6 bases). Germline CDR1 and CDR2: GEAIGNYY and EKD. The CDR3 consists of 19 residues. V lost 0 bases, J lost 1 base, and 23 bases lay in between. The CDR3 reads CACDTVSPFRGEATDKLIF. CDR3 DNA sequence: TGTGCCTGTGACACCGTATCCCCTTTTAGGGGGGAGGCCACCGATAAACTCATCTTT.

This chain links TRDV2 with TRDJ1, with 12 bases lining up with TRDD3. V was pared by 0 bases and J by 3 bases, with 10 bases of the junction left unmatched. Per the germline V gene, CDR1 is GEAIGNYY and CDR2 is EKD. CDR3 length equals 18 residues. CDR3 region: CACDTILGDTPNADKLIF. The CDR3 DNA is TGTGCCTGTGACACCATACTGGGGGATACCCCCAACGCCGATAAACTCATCTTT.